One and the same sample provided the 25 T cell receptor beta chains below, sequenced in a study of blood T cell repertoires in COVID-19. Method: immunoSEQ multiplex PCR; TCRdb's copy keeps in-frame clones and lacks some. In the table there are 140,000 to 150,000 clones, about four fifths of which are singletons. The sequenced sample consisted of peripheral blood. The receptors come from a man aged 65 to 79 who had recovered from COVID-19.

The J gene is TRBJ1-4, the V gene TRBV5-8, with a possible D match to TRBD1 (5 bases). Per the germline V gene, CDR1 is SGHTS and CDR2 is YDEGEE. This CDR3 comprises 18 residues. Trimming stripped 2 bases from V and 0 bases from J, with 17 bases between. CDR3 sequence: CASSLSRGSRATNEKLFF. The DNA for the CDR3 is TGTGCCAGCAGCTTAAGTAGGGGATCCAGAGCAACTAATGAAAAACTGTTTTTT.

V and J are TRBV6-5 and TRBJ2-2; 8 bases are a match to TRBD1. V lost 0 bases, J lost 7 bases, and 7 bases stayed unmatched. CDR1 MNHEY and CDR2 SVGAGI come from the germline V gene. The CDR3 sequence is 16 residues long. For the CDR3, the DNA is TGTGCCAGCAGTTACTCCCAGGGGGCGCTGCACGGGGAGCTGTTTTTT. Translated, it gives CASSYSQGALHGELFF.

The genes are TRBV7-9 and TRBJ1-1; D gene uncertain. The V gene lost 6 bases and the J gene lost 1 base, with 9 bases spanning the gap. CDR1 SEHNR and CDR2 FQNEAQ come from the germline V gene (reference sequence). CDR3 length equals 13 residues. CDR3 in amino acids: CASSFNKNTEAFF. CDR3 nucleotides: TGTGCCAGCAGTTTTAACAAGAACACTGAAGCTTTCTTT.

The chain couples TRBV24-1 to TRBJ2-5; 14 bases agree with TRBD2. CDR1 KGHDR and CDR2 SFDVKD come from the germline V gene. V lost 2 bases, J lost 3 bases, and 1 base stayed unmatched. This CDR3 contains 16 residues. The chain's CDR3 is CATSDWGLAGEETQYF. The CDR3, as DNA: TGTGCCACCAGTGATTGGGGACTAGCGGGAGAAGAGACCCAGTACTTC.

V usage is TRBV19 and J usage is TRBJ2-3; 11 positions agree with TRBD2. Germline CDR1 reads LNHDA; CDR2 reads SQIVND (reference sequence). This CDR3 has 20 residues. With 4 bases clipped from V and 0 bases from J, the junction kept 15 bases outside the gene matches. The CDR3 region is CASSTTIRLAGLTSTDTQYF. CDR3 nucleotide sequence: TGTGCCAGTAGTACCACGATTCGACTAGCGGGGTTAACTAGCACAGATACGCAGTATTTT.

Here the CDR3 reads CASSPTGSGTGELFF. DNA for the CDR3: TGTGCCAGCAGCCCCACCGGGTCGGGGACCGGGGAGCTGTTTTTT. The chain employs TRBV11-3 and TRBJ2-2; the D gene is possibly TRBD2 (5 bases). Germline V lookup: CDR1 SGHNT, CDR2 YENEEA. Trimming stripped 5 bases from V and 5 bases from J, with 15 bases between. The CDR3 covers 15 residues.

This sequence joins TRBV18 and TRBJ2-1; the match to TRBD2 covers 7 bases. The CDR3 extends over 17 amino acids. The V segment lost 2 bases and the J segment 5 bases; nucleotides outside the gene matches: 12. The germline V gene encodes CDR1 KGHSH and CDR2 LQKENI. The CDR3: CASSPRASGFSNNEQFF. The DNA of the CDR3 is TGTGCCAGCTCACCAAGGGCTAGCGGTTTCTCTAACAATGAGCAGTTCTTC.

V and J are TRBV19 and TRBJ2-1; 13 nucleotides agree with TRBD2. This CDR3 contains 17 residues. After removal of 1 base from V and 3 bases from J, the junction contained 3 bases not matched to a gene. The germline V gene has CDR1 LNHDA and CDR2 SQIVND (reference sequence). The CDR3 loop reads CASSIGRTSGSYNEQFF. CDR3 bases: TGTGCCAGTAGTATAGGTCGGACTAGCGGGAGCTACAATGAGCAGTTCTTC.

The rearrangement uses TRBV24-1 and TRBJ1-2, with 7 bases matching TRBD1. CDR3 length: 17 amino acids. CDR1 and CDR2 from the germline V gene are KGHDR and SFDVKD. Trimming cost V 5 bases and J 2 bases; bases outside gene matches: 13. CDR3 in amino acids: CATSGRERGRTNYGYTF. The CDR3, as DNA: TGTGCCACCAGTGGGAGAGAGAGGGGGCGCACAAACTATGGCTACACCTTC.

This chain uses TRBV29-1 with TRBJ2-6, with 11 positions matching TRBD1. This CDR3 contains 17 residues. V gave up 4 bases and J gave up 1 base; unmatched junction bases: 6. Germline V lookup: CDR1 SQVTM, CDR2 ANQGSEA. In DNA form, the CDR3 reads TGCAGCGTTGTCGAGGACAGGGGGCGGTCTGGGGCCAACGTCCTGACTTTC. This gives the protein CSVVEDRGRSGANVLTF. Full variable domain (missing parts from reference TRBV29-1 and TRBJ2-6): SAVISQKPSRDICQRGTSLTIQCQVDSQVTMMFWYRQQPGQSLTLIATANQGSEATYESGFVIDKFPISRPNLTFSTLTVSNMSPEDSSIYLCSVVEDRGRSGANVLTFGAGSRLTVL.

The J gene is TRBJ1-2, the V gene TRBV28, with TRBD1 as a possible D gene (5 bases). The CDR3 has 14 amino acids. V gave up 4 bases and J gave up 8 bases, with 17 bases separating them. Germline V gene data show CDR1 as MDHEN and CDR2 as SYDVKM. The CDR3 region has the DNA TGTGCCAGCAGTTCCCCCGGGGGAGGTAGGGGCTACACCTTC. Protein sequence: CASSSPGGGRGYTF.

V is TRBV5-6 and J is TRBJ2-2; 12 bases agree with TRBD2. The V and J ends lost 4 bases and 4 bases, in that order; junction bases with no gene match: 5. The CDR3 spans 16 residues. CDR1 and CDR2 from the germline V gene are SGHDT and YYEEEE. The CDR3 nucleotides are TGTGCCAGCAGCCCCGGACTAGCGGGGATCACCGGGGAGCTGTTTTTT. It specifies CASSPGLAGITGELFF.

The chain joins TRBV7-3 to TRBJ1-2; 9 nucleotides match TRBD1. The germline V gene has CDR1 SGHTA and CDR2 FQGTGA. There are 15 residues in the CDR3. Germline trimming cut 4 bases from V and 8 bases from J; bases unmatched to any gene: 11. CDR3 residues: CASSSGTGPLEGYTF. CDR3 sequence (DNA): TGTGCCAGCAGCTCGGGGACAGGGCCCCTGGAGGGCTACACCTTC.

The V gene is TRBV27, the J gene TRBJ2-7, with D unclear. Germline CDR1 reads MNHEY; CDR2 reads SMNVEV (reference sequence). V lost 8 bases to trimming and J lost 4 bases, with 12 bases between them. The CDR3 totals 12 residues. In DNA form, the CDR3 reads TGTGCCAGCCGAAGTACATCTTACGAGCAGTACTTC. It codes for CASRSTSYEQYF.

The CDR3 DNA follows: TGTGCCAGCAGTGATATGCGTCTACTAGCGGGAGGGACCACAGATACGCAGTATTTT. Residues: CASSDMRLLAGGTTDTQYF. The gene calls are TRBV6-1 and TRBJ2-3; 13 nucleotides align to TRBD2. Germline lookup yields CDR1 MNHNS and CDR2 SASEGT. The CDR3 loop spans 19 amino acids. The ends lost 3 bases at V and 2 bases at J; junction bases unmatched: 11.

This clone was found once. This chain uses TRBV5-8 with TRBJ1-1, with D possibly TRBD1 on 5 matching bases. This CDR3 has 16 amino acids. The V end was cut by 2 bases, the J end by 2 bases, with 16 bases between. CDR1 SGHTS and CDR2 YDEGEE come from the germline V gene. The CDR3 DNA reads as TGTGCCAGCAGCTTAGGGGAATCTCGACCTAACACTGAAGCTTTCTTT. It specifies CASSLGESRPNTEAFF.

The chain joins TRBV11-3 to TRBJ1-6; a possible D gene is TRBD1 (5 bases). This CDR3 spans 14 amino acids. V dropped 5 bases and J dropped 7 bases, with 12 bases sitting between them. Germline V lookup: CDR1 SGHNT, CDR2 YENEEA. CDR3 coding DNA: TGTGCCAGCAGCCAGGGACTCCACAATTCACCCCTCCACTTT. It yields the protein CASSQGLHNSPLHF.

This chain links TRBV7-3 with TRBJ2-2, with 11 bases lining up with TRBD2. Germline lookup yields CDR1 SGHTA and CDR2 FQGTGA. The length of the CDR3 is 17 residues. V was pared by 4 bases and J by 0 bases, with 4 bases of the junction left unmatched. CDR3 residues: CASSSRLAGSNTGELFF. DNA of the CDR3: TGTGCCAGCAGCTCGCGACTAGCGGGATCGAACACCGGGGAGCTGTTTTTT.

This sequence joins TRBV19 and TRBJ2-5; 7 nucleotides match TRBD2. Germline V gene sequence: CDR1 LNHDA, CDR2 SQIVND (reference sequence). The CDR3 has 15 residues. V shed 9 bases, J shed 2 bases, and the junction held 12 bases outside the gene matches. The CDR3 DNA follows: TGTGCCAGCGGGGGAGCGGGACTACCTCAAGAGACCCAGTACTTC. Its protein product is CASGGAGLPQETQYF.

DNA for the CDR3: TGTGCCAGCAGGGGGACAGGGGCTGGAAACACCATATATTTT. Residues: CASRGTGAGNTIYF. The gene calls are TRBV6-5 and TRBJ1-3; 10 nucleotides match TRBD1. Germline CDR1 MNHEY, CDR2 SVGAGI. The CDR3 length is 14 residues. V was pared by 6 bases and J by 2 bases, with 1 base of the junction left unmatched.

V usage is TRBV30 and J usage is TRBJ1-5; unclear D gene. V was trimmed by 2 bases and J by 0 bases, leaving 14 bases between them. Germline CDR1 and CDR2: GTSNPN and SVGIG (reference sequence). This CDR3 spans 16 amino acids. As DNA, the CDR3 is TGTGCCTGGAGTTCCTGGTACGAACTTAGCAATCAGCCCCAGCATTTT. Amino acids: CAWSSWYELSNQPQHF.

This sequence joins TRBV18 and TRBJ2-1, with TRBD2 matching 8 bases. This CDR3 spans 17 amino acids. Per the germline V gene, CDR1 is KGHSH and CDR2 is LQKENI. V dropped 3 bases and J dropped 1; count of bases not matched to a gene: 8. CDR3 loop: CASSPSAGGWSYNEQFF. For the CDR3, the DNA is TGTGCCAGCTCACCGTCCGCGGGGGGCTGGTCCTACAATGAGCAGTTCTTC.

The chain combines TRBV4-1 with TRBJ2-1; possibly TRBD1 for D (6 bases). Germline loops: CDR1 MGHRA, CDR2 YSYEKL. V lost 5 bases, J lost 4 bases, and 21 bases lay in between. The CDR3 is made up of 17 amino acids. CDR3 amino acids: CASSLTRAGRGYNEQFF. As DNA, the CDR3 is TGCGCCAGCAGCTTAACCAGGGCCGGCAGGGGTTACAATGAGCAGTTCTTC.

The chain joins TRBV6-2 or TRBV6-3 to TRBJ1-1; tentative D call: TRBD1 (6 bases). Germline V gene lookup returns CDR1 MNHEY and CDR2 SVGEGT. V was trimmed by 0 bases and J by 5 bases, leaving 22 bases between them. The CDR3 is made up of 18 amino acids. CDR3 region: CASSYSASEGELGTEAFF. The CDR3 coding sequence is TGTGCCAGCAGTTACTCGGCTTCCGAGGGGGAGTTAGGGACTGAAGCTTTCTTT.

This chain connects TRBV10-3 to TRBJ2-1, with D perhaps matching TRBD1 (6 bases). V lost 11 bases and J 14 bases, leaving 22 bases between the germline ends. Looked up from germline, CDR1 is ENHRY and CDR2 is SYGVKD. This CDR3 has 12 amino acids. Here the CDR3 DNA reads TGTGCCGCCCGGATTGGGGACACTAGGGAGTTCTTC. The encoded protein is CAARIGDTREFF.